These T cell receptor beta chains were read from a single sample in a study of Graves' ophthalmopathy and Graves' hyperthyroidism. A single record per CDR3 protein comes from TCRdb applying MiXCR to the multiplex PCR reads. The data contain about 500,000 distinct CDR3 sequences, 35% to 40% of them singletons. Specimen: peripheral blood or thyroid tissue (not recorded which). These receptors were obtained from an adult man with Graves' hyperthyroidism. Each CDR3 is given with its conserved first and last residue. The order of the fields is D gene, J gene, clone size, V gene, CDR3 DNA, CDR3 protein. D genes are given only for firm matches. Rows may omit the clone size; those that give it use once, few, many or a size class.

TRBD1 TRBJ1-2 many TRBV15 TGTGCCACCAGCAGGGACAGGGTCTCCACTAACTATGGCTACACCTTC CATSRDRVSTNYGYTF
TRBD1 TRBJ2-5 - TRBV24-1 TGTGCCACCAGCAGGGGAGACAGGGGGTCACAAGAGACCCAGTACTTC CATSRGDRGSQETQYF
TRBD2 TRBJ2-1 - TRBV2 TGTGCCAGCAGGGCGGGGACTAGCGGATTTGACCGGGAGCAGTTCTTC CASRAGTSGFDREQFF
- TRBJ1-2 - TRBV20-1 TGCAGTGCCAGCAGCCCAGGACGCCGTCGAGATGGCTACACCTTC CSASSPGRRRDGYTF
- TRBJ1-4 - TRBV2 TGTGCCAGCAGCCGACGTCGGCCTACCTCATTAACTAATGAAAAACTGTTTTTT CASSRRRPTSLTNEKLFF
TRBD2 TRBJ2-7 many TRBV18 TGTGCCAGCTCACCTGGGGTAGCGGGAGGCAACGAGCAGTACTTC CASSPGVAGGNEQYF
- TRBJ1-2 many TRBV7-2 TGTGCCAGCAGCTTAGATCCAGGGCCGCCGCTCTATGGCTACACCTTC CASSLDPGPPLYGYTF
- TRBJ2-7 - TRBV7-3 TGTGCCAGCAGCGCCGAAGACCCTTTAAGAACTTACGAGCAGTACTTC CASSAEDPLRTYEQYF
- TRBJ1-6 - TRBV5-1 TGCGCCAGCAGAGGGGACCCATATAATTCACCCCTCCACTTT CASRGDPYNSPLHF
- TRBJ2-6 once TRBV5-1 TGCGCCAGCAGCTTGGGCGCAGGGCCCAACGTCCTGACTTTC CASSLGAGPNVLTF
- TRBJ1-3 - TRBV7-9 TGTGCCAGCAGCTTAGGGCGACAGGACAGCTCAGGAAACACCATATATTTT CASSLGRQDSSGNTIYF
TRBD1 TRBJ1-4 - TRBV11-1 TGTGCCAGCAGCTTAACCGGGACAGAAGGGGTAAAACTGTTTTTT CASSLTGTEGVKLFF
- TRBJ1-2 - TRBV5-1 TGCGCCAGCAGCTTGGGGACACCTCGCTATGGCTACACCTTC CASSLGTPRYGYTF
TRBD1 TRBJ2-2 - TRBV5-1 TGCGCCAGCAGCGTGCGCCCCGGGACAGGGGAGGACGGGGAGCTGTTTTTT CASSVRPGTGEDGELFF
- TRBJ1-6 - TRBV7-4 TGTGCCTGGAGTGCCTTTCAGGGGATCGGTTCACCCCTCCACTTT CAWSAFQGIGSPLHF
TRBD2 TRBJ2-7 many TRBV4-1 TGCGCCAGCAGCCCGTTGGCTAGCGGGAGGGCCGGCCATTCCTACGAGCAGTACTTC CASSPLASGRAGHSYEQYF
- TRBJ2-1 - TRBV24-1 TGTGCCACCGGGGGAAGCAGCCCCTACAATGAGCAGTTCTTC CATGGSSPYNEQFF
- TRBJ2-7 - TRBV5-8 TGTGCCAGCAGCCTAAGTCCCGGACGTTGGAGCTCCTACGAGCAGTACTTC CASSLSPGRWSSYEQYF
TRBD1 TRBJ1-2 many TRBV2 TGTGCCAGCAGGGGCCTAGGACAGGATCCCTATGGCTACACCTTC CASRGLGQDPYGYTF
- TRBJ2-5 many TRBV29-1 TGCGGGCGGGGCCAAGAGACCCAGTACTTC CGRGQETQYF